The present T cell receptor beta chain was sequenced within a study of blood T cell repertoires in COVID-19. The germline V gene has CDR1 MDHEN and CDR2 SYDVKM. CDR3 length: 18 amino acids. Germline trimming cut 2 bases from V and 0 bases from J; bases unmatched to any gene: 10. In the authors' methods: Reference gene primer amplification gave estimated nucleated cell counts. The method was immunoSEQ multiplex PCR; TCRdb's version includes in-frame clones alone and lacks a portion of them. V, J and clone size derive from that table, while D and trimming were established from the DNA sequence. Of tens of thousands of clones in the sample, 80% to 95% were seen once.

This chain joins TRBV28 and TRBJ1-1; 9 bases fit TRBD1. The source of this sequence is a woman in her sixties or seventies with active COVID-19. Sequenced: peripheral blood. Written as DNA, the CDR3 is TGTGCCAGCAGTTTAATGACAGGGGGGCCGGGAGTGAACACTGAAGCTTTCTTT. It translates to CASSLMTGGPGVNTEAFF.